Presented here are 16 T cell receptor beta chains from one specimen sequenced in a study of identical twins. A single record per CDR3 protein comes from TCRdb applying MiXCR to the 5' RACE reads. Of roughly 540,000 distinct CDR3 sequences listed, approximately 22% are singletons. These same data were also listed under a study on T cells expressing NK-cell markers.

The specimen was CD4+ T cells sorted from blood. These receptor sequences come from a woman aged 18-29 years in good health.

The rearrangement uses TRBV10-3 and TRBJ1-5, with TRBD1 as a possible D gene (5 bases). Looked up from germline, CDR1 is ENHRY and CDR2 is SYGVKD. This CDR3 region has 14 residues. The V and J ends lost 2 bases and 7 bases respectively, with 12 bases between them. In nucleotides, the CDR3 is TGTGCCATCAGTGAGGGTGGGGGGAAACAGCCCCAGCATTTT. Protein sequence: CAISEGGGKQPQHF.

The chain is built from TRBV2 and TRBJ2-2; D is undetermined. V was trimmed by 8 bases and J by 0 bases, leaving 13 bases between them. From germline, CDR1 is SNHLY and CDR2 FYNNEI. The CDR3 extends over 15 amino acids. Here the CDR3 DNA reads TGTGCCAGCGCCCTAAGGCGAGCGAACACCGGGGAGCTGTTTTTT. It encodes CASALRRANTGELFF.

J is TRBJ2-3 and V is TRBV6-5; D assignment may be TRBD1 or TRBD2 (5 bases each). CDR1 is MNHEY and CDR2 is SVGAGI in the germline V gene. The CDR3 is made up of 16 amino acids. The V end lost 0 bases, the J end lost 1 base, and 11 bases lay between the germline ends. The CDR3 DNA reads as TGTGCCAGCAGTTACTCTTCGGGACCCCGCACAGATACGCAGTATTTT. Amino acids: CASSYSSGPRTDTQYF.

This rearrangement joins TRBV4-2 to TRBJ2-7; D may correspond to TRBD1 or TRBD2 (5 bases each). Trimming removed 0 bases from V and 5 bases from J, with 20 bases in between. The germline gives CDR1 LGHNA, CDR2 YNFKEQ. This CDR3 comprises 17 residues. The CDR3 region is CASSQDLKNWGPHEQYF. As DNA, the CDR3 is TGTGCCAGCAGCCAAGATCTTAAGAATTGGGGACCTCACGAGCAGTACTTC.

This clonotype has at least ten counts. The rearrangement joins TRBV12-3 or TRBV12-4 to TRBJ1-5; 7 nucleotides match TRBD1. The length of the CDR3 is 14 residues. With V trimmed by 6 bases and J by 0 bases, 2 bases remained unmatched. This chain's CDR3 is CASRGQYSNQPQHF. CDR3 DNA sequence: TGTGCCAGCAGGGGACAGTATAGCAATCAGCCCCAGCATTTT.

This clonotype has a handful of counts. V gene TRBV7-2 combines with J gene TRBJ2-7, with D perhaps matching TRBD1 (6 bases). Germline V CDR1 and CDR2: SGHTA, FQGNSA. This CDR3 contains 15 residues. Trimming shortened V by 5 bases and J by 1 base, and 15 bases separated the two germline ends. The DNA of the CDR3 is TGTGCCAGCAGCCCTGTGATGGGACAATCCTACGAGCAGTACTTC. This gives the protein CASSPVMGQSYEQYF.

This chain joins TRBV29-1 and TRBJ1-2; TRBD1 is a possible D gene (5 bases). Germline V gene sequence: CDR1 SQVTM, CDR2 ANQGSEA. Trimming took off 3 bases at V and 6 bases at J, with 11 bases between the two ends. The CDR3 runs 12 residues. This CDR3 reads CSVDGRVDGYTF. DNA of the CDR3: TGCAGCGTTGACGGCAGGGTCGATGGCTACACCTTC.

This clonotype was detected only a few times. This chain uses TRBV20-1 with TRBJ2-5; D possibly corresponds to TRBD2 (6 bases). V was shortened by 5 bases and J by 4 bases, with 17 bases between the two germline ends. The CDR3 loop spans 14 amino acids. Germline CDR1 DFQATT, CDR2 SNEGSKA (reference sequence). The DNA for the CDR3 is TGCAGTGCTTCCTCCGCGGGGAAGGGAGAGACCCAGTACTTC. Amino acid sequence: CSASSAGKGETQYF.

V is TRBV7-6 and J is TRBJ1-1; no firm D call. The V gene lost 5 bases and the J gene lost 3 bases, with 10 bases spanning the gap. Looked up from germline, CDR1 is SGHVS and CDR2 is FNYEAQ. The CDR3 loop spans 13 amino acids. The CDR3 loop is CASSPLGHTEAFF. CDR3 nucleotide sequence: TGTGCCAGCAGCCCACTAGGTCACACTGAAGCTTTCTTT.

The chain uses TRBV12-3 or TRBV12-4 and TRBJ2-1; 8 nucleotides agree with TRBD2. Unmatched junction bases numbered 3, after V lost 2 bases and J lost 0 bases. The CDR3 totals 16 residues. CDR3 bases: TGTGCCAGCAGTTTACCCGGGACTAGCTCCTACAATGAGCAGTTCTTC. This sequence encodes CASSLPGTSSYNEQFF.

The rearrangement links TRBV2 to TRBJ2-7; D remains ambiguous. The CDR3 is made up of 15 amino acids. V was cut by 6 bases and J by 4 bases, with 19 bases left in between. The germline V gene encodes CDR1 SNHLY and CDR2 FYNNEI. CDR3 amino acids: CASSQDVPAIYEQYF. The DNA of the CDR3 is TGTGCCAGCAGCCAGGACGTGCCCGCTATATACGAGCAGTACTTC.

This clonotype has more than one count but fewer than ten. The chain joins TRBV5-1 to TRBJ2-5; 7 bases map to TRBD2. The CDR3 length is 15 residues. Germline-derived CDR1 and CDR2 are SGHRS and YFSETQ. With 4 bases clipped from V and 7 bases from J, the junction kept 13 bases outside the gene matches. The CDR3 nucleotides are TGCGCCAGCAGCGCGAATCTAGCGGCCCGTCGGACCCAGTACTTC. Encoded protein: CASSANLAARRTQYF.

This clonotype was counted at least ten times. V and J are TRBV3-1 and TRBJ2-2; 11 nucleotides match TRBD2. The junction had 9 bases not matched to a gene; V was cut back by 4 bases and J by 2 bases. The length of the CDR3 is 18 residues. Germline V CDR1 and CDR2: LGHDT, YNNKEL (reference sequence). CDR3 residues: CASSLHPGTSGNTGELFF. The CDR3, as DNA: TGTGCCAGCAGCCTCCATCCCGGGACTAGCGGTAACACCGGGGAGCTGTTTTTT.

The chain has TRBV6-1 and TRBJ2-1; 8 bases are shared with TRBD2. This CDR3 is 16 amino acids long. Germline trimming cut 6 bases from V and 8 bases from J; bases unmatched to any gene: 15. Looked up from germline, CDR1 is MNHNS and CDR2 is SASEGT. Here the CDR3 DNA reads TGTGCCAGCAGGAAGAGGGCGGGGGGTCTGGGAGATGAGCAGTTCTTC. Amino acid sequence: CASRKRAGGLGDEQFF.

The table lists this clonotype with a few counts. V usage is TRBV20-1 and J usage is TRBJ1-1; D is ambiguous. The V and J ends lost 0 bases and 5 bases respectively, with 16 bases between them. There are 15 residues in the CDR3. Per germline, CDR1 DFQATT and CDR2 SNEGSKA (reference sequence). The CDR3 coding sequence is TGCAGTGCTAGAGATTCCCCTCTACTAGTGACTGAAGCTTTCTTT. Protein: CSARDSPLLVTEAFF.

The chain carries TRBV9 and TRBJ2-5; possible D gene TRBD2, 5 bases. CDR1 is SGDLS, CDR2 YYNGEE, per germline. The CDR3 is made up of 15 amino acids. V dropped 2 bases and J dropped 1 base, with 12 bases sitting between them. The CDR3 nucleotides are TGTGCCAGCAGCGTCATGGACGGGGTCCAAGAGACCCAGTACTTC. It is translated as CASSVMDGVQETQYF. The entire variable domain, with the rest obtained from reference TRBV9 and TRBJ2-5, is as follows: DSGVTQTPKHLITATGQRVTLRCSPRSGDLSVYWYQQSLDQGLQFLIQYYNGEERAKGNILERFSAQQFPDLHSELNLSSLELGDSALYFCASSVMDGVQETQYFGPGTRLLVL.